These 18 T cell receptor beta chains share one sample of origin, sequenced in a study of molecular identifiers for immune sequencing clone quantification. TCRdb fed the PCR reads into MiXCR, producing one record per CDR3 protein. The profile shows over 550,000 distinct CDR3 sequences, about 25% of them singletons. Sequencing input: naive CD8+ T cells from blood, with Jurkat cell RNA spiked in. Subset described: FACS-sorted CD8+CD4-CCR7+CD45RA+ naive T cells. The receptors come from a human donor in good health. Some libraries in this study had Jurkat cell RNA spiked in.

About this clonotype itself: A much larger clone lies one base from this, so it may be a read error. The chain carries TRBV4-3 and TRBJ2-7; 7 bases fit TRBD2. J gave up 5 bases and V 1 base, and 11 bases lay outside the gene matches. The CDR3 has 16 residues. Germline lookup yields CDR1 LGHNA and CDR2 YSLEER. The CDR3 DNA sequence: TGCGCCAGCAGCCAAGGTCCCAGCGGGGTCGGGCACGAGCAGTACTTC. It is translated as CASSQGPSGVGHEQYF.

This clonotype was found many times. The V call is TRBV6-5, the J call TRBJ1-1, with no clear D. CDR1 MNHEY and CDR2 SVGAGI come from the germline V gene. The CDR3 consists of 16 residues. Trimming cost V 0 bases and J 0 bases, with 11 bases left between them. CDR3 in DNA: TGTGCCAGCAGTTACTCGAAGCTCCTTATGAACACTGAAGCTTTCTTT. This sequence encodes CASSYSKLLMNTEAFF.

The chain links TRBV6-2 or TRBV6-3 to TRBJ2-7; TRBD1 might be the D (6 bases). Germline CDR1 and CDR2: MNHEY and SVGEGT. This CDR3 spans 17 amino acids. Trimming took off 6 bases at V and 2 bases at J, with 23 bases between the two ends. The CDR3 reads CASSLPRETGDPYEQYF. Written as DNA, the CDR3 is TGTGCCAGCAGCCTCCCGCGAGAGACAGGAGATCCCTACGAGCAGTACTTC.

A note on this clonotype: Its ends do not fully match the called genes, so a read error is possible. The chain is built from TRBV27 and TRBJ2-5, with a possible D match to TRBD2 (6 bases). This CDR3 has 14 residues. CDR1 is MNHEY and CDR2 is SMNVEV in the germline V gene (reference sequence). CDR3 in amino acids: CASSLSRTGEIQYF. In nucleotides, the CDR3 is TGTGCCAGCAGTTTAAGTAGAACGGGAGAGATCCAGTACTTC.

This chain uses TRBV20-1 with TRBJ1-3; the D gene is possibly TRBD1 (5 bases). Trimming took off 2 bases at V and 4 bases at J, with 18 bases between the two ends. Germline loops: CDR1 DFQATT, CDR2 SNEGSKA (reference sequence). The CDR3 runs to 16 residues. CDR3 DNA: TGCAGTGCTAGATCGGACATGGGGCACTTCGGAAACACCATATATTTT. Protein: CSARSDMGHFGNTIYF.

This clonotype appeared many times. The DNA of the CDR3 is TGTGCCAGCAGTTGGGATCGGAGGGAGGGAGCTTTCTTT. The encoded protein is CASSWDRREGAFF. This chain links TRBV12-3 or TRBV12-4 with TRBJ1-1; D unresolved. This CDR3 comprises 13 residues. V was clipped by 4 bases and J by 10 bases, with 16 bases between them.

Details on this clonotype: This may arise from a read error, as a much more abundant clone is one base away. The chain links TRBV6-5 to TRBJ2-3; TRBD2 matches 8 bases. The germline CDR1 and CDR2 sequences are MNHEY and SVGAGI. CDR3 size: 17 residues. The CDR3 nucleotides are TGTGCCAGCAGTCCGACCGTACGGGGGGGGGGCACAGATGCGCAGTATTTT. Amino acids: CASSPTVRGGGTDAQYF.

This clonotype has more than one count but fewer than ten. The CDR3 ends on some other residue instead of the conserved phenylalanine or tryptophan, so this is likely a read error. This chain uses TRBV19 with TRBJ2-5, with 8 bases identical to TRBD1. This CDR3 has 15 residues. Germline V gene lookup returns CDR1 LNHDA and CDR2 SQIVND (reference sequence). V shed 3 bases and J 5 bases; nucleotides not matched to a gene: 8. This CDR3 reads CASSIPGQGIETQYL. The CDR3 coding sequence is TGTGCCAGTAGTATTCCCGGACAGGGTATTGAGACCCAGTACCTC.

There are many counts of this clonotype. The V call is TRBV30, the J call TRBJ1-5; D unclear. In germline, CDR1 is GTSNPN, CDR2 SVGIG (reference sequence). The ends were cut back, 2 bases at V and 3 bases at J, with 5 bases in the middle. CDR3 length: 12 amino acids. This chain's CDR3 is CAWSPANQPQHF. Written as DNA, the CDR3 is TGTGCCTGGAGTCCCGCCAATCAGCCCCAGCATTTT.

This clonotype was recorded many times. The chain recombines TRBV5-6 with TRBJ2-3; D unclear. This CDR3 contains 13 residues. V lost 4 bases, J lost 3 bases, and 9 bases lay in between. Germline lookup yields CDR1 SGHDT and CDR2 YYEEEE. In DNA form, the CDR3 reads TGTGCCAGCAGCGCAGACATGACAGATACGCAGTATTTT. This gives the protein CASSADMTDTQYF.

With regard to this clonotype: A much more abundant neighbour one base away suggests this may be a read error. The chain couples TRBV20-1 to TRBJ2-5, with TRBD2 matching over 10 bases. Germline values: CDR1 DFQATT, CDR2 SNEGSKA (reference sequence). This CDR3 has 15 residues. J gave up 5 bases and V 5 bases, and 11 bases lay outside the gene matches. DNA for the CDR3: TGCAGTGCTTCGACTAGCGGGCCGTCAGGTGAGACCCAGTACTTC. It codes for CSASTSGPSGETQYF.

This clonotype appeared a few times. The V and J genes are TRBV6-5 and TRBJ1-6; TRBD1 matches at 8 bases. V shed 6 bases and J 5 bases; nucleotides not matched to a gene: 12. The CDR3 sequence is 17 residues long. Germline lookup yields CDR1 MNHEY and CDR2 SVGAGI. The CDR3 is CASSSLDRGVDNSPLHF. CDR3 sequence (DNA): TGTGCCAGCAGCTCCCTTGACAGGGGCGTTGATAATTCACCCCTCCACTTT.

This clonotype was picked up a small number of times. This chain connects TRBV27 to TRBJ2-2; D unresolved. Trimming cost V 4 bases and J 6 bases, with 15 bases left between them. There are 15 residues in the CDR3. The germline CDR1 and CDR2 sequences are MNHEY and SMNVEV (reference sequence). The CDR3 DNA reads TGTGCCAGCAGTTCCCTGTATAATACCGCCGGGGAGCTGTTTTTT. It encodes CASSSLYNTAGELFF.

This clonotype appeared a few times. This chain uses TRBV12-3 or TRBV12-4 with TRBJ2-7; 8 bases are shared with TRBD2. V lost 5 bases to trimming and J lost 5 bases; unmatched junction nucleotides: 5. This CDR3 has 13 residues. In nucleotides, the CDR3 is TGTGCCAGCAGTCTGTGGACTAGCAACGAGCAGTACTTC. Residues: CASSLWTSNEQYF.

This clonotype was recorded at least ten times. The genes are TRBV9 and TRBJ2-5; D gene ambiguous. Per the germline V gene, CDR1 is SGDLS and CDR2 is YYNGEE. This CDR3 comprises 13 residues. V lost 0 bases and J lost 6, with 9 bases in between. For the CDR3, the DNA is TGTGCCAGCAGCGTAGATTCCGTGAAGACCCAGTACTTC. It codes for CASSVDSVKTQYF.

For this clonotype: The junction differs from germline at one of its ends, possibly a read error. CDR3 sequence reads: CVSSLTVSGANVLTF. In nucleotides, the CDR3 is TGTGTCAGCAGTTTAACGGTATCTGGGGCCAACGTCCTGACTTTC. V usage is TRBV27 and J usage is TRBJ2-6, with D unresolved. Germline V gene sequence: CDR1 MNHEY, CDR2 SMNVEV (reference sequence). The length of the CDR3 is 15 residues.

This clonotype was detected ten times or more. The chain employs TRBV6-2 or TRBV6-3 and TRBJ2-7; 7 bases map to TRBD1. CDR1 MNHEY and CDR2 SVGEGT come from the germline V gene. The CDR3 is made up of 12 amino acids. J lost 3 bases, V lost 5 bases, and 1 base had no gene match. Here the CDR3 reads CASSTGVYEQYF. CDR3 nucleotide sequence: TGTGCCAGCAGTACAGGGGTCTACGAGCAGTACTTC.

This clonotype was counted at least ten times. This CDR3 is CASSKKPDRPSTDTQYF. The DNA of the CDR3 is TGTGCCAGCAGTAAGAAACCGGACAGGCCTAGCACAGATACGCAGTATTTT. The chain is built from TRBV2 and TRBJ2-3; 7 bases map to TRBD1. Trimming took 5 bases from V and 0 from J; bases not matched to a gene: 11. From germline, CDR1 is SNHLY and CDR2 FYNNEI. The CDR3 has 17 residues.